This T cell receptor (beta chain) was captured by sequencing in a study of blood T cell repertoires in COVID-19. On the study more broadly: Specimens from acute and convalescent COVID-19 originated in the United States, Italy and Spain. Sample material is recorded as cDNA or gDNA derived from T cells, B-cell-depleted T cells, or PBMCs.

Per the original methods: Amplification with reference gene primers provided the estimates of nucleated cell counts. Profiled with immunoSEQ multiplex PCR; TCRdb holds only in-frame clones, not every one. D and trimming come from the DNA, and the V and J calls and clone size come from that table. The sample consists of under 150,000 clones, 85% of them appearing once. In germline, CDR1 is SGHDT, CDR2 YYEEEE. After removal of 1 base from V and 5 bases from J, the junction contained 14 bases not matched to a gene. The length of the CDR3 is 18 residues. Source material: peripheral blood. This clonotype originated in a man aged 35 to 55 with acute or convalescent COVID-19. This chain links TRBV5-6 with TRBJ2-3; 9 nucleotides agree with TRBD1. The CDR3 sequence: CASSLIVTGGLGGDTQYF. Written as DNA, the CDR3 is TGTGCCAGCAGCTTGATAGTAACAGGGGGCCTAGGTGGAGATACGCAGTATTTT.